This T cell receptor beta chain emerged from a study of cytomegalovirus exposure and HLA in healthy donors. Background on the study: A prior analysis found about 120 million unique TCR beta sequences from around 180 million T cells.

The study, taken as a whole, reports: Earlier analysis looked at TCR beta V segments, and most were productive about 87% or about 30% of the time.

Germline CDR1 is SGHVS and CDR2 is FQNEAQ. The CDR3 contains 14 residues. V shed 1 base, J shed 5 bases, and the junction held 0 bases outside the gene matches. The PCR was carried out with 60 Vbeta primers and 13 Jbeta primers. Assay used: immunoSEQ multiplex PCR; TCRdb lists only in-frame clones, some missing. This sample yields about 63,000 clones, of which almost 75% are seen a single time; roughly 5.5% belongs to the top ten. With regard to this clone: Antigen unknown.

This sequence joins TRBV7-8 and TRBJ1-4; 8 bases line up with TRBD1. The sequence came from a man over 45 in good health and CMV-seronegative. The specimen sequenced was PBMCs. This chain's CDR3 is CASSLDRGNEKLFF. CDR3 nucleotide sequence: TGTGCCAGCAGCTTAGACAGGGGGAATGAAAAACTGTTTTTT.